Here is one TCR beta chain with its context. Antigen unknown. These data belong to a study of T cell responses to AZD1222 COVID-19 vaccine. Study-wide points: The study found Spike-specific TCR breadth and depth rose after two AZD1222 doses. Seropositivity was recorded at baseline in only a handful of AZD1222 recipients. In the spike-specific TCR repertoire, nearly half reportedly target unmutated variant regions.

Libraries were prepared by immunoSEQ multiplex PCR; TCRdb keeps only in-frame clonotypes and omits some of them. The data hold 250,000 to 300,000 clones, with 90% to 95% observed a single time. Germline CDR1 and CDR2: MDHEN and SYDVKM. The CDR3 has 14 residues. V dropped 8 bases and J dropped 7 bases, with 21 bases sitting between them. Second-dose groups at about 4 or about 12 weeks were pooled. The source was peripheral blood, collected 28 days after the second AZD1222 dose. V usage is TRBV28 and J usage is TRBJ2-7, with D tentatively TRBD1 or TRBD2 (5 bases each). The source of this sequence is an adult who received the AZD1222 COVID-19 vaccine. CDR3 in DNA: TGTGCCAGCTCTATCCCGGGACGCTTCGCGGAGCAGTACTTC. This codes for CASSIPGRFAEQYF.